The following is a T cell receptor (beta chain) sequence with its context. As yet, its antigen is unknown. This entry comes from a study of CD8 T cells in ankylosing spondylitis. Study-wide results and caveats: Clones tied to disease were said to be significantly enriched in matched ankylosing spondylitis synovial fluid. Relatively scarce in peripheral blood, disease-linked clones were CD8+. Characteristic of ankylosing spondylitis blood, it appeared, was a TCR beta motif comprising about eight highly homologous variants. Certain motif variants had earlier appeared in reactive arthritis synovial fluid and blood.

This CDR3 contains 15 residues. V gave up 6 bases and J gave up 3 bases; unmatched junction bases: 8. Library preparation for TCR beta used quantitative 5'-RACE with molecular barcodes. TCRdb redid the calling of the 5' RACE reads with MiXCR, one entry per CDR3 protein. This table holds 330,000 or so distinct CDR3 sequences, less than 10% found once. This TCR was sampled from a male donor with ankylosing spondylitis. This chain uses TRBV12-3 or TRBV12-4 with TRBJ1-5; 7 bases agree with TRBD1. The specimen was blood, either unsorted or a sorted T cell fraction (not recorded which). The CDR3 bases are TGTGCCAGCAGCACCGGGACAGAACTCAATCAGCCCCAGCATTTT. Translated: CASSTGTELNQPQHF.